The next 5 T cell receptor beta chains were all read from a single sample in a study of T cell responses to AZD1222 COVID-19 vaccine. TCRdb's copy holds only in-frame clones and misses some; the assay was immunoSEQ multiplex PCR. This repertoire shows fewer than 100,000 clones, roughly 81% found once; its top ten account for about 13%. Sequences were derived from peripheral blood, sampled on day 0 of AZD1222 vaccination. Receptors originate from an adult in good health.

This clone was observed a single time. This chain joins TRBV12-3 or TRBV12-4 and TRBJ1-2, with D perhaps TRBD1 (5 bases). The CDR3 totals 13 residues. Trimming shortened V by 2 bases and J by 8 bases, and 12 bases separated the two germline ends. In DNA, the CDR3 is TGTGCCAGCAGTTTATCCCAGGGATTGGGCTACACCTTC. Protein product: CASSLSQGLGYTF.

The rearrangement joins TRBV27 to TRBJ1-1; a possible D gene is TRBD1 (6 bases). The V end lost 0 bases, the J end lost 1 base, and 6 bases lay between the germline ends. Germline values: CDR1 MNHEY, CDR2 SMNVEV (reference sequence). CDR3 size: 14 residues. The CDR3 sequence is CASSLSTGNTEAFF. The CDR3 bases are TGTGCCAGCAGTTTATCGACAGGGAACACTGAAGCTTTCTTT.

The V and J genes are TRBV2 and TRBJ2-2; the D is unclear. The germline V gene has CDR1 SNHLY and CDR2 FYNNEI. The CDR3 contains 14 residues. With 6 bases removed from V and 3 bases from J, the gap between germline ends came to 11 bases. The DNA of the CDR3 is TGTGCCAGCAGGGAATCCGGGCACACCGGGGAGCTGTTTTTT. Translated: CASRESGHTGELFF.

This clone has more than one count but fewer than ten. The rearrangement links TRBV7-3 to TRBJ2-1, with 8 bases that match TRBD2. The CDR3 loop spans 15 amino acids. The germline V gene has CDR1 SGHTA and CDR2 FQGTGA. With 5 bases clipped from V and 4 bases from J, the junction kept 7 bases outside the gene matches. This chain's CDR3 is CASSGYSGAYNEQFF. CDR3 in DNA: TGTGCCAGCAGCGGCTATAGCGGGGCTTACAATGAGCAGTTCTTC.

The chain combines TRBV7-9 with TRBJ1-2; D unclear. The V gene's germline CDR1 is SEHNR and CDR2 FQNEAQ (reference sequence). The CDR3 consists of 12 residues. Trimming took off 4 bases at V and 4 bases at J, with 7 bases between the two ends. In DNA form, the CDR3 reads TGTGCCAGCAGCTATCAGATCTATGGCTACACCTTC. This translates into CASSYQIYGYTF.